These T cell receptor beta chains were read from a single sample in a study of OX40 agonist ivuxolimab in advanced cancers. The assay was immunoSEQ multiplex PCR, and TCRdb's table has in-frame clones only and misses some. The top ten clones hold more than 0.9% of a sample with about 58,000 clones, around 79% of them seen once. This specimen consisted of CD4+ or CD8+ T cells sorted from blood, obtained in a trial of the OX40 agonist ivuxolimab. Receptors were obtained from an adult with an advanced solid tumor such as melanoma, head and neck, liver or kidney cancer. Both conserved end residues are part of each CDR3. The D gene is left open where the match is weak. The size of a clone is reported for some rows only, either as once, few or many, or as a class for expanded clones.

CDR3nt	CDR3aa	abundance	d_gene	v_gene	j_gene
TGTGCCAGCAGCCTCGGGACAGTTAACACTGAAGCTTTCTTT	CASSLGTVNTEAFF	NA	TRBD1	TRBV7-3	TRBJ1-1
TGTGCCAGCACGGGGTCTGGAAACACCATATATTTT	CASTGSGNTIYF	few	NA	TRBV6-6	TRBJ1-3
TGTGCCATCAGTGATACCGGGACAGAACATGAAAAACTGTTTTTT	CAISDTGTEHEKLFF	NA	TRBD1	TRBV10-3	TRBJ1-4
TGTGCCAGTAGGGGACAGGGTTTTCAGCCCCAGCATTTT	CASRGQGFQPQHF	NA	TRBD1	TRBV19	TRBJ1-5
TGTGCCAGCTCACCAATTTCAGGGGGCCTGAACACTGAAGCTTTCTTT	CASSPISGGLNTEAFF	NA	TRBD1	TRBV18	TRBJ1-1
TGTGCCAGCAGCTCTCTAACAGGGGTACGATATGGCTACACCTTC	CASSSLTGVRYGYTF	NA	TRBD1	TRBV11-2	TRBJ1-2
TGTGCCAGCAGAAGTGCCGGGGGGGCAGATATTAACTATGGCTACACCTTC	CASRSAGGADINYGYTF	NA	NA	TRBV28	TRBJ1-2
TGTGCCAGTAGTCCCATCAACAGGGCTGGCTACACCTTC	CASSPINRAGYTF	NA	NA	TRBV19	TRBJ1-2
TGTGCCAGCAGTTCGGAATTGCAGGCCTCTGAAGCTTTCTTT	CASSSELQASEAFF	NA	NA	TRBV6-6	TRBJ1-1
TGTGCCATCGGGGGAGTAGCGGGCAATGAGCAGTTCTTC	CAIGGVAGNEQFF	few	TRBD2	TRBV10-3	TRBJ2-1